Listed here is a single T cell receptor beta chain. The antigen is unknown. This sample is drawn from a study of T cell responses to AZD1222 COVID-19 vaccine. About the study: Second doses at about 4 or about 12 weeks were pooled. Findings and limits, study-wide: Clonal diversity may have been underestimated in mostly white British donors. Close to half of all spike-specific TCRs reportedly target regions of the variants that are unmutated.

This table comes from immunoSEQ multiplex PCR, and its TCRdb copy is limited to in-frame clones, with some not included. The sample shows some 120,000 clones, approximately 85% of them seen only once. V gave up 6 bases and J gave up 4 bases; unmatched junction bases: 9. This CDR3 region has 14 residues. Germline V gene sequence: CDR1 SGHTA, CDR2 FQGNSA. This receptor was obtained from an adult in good health. The sample here was peripheral blood, taken on day 0 of AZD1222 vaccination. The chain is built from TRBV7-2 and TRBJ2-7, with TRBD1 matching 7 bases. The CDR3 is CASSLNRGLYEQYF. Here the CDR3 DNA reads TGTGCCAGCAGTTTGAACAGGGGTCTATACGAGCAGTACTTC.